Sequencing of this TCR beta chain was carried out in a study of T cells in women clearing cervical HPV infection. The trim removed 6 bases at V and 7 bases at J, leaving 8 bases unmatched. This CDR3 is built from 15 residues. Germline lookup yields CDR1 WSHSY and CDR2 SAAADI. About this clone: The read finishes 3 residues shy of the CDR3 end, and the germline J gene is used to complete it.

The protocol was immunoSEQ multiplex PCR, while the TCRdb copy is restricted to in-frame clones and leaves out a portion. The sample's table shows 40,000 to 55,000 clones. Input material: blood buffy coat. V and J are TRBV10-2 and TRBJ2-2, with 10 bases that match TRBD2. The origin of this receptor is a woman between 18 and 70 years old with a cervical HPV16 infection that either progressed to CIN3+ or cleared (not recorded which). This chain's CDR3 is CASRERGGLVGELFF. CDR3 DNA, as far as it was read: TGCGCCAGCAGGGAGCGGGGGGGCTTGGTCGGGGAG.